The clone carrying this T cell receptor beta chain was observed a handful of times. Measured with immunoSEQ multiplex PCR; TCRdb has only the in-frame clones, and not every one. The data hold some 100,000 clones, with 86% observed a single time. These data are taken from a study of blood T cell repertoires in COVID-19. This CDR3 is 15 amino acids long. The V gene end was trimmed by 8 bases and the J gene end by 9 bases; junction bases not matched to a gene: 14. Germline lookup yields CDR1 SGHAT and CDR2 FQNNGV. The chain couples TRBV11-2 to TRBJ2-1; the match to TRBD2 covers 9 bases. The source material was peripheral blood. The clonotype comes from a man between 50 and 59 years old with acute or convalescent COVID-19. The CDR3 nucleotides are TGTGCCAGCGGGCTCCATTTAGCGGGAGAATCTGAGCAGTTCTTC. Amino acid sequence: CASGLHLAGESEQFF.